The 8 T cell receptor beta chains given below trace back to one sample, sequenced in a study of CD8 T cells in Susac syndrome. Random-hexamer reverse transcription was applied to about 0.5 to 1 ug RNA. MiXCR was run by TCRdb on the immunoSEQ multiplex PCR reads, yielding one entry per CDR3 protein. The data show about 150,000 distinct CDR3 sequences, 85% to 95% seen once. Sequenced sample: CD4+ T cells from PBMCs. These receptors all stem from a human donor with multiple sclerosis.

This chain uses TRBV5-6 with TRBJ2-5; no clear D. The CDR3 extends over 14 amino acids. Germline V gene data show CDR1 as SGHDT and CDR2 as YYEEEE. Trimming cost V 1 base and J 4 bases, with 11 bases left between them. CDR3 DNA: TGTGCCAGCAGCTTGAATGTGTTCCGAGAGACCCAGTACTTC. This encodes CASSLNVFRETQYF.

The CDR3 spells CASSSVSTENTQYF. CDR3 nucleotide sequence: TGCGCCAGCAGCTCCGTATCTACTGAGAATACGCAGTATTTT. The V call is TRBV5-1, the J call TRBJ2-3; D ambiguous. In germline, CDR1 is SGHRS, CDR2 YFSETQ. The CDR3 loop spans 14 amino acids. V was cut by 3 bases and J by 7 bases, with 15 bases left in between.

The V call is TRBV30, the J call TRBJ2-7; 8 bases agree with TRBD1. This CDR3 spans 15 amino acids. V was pared by 3 bases and J by 6 bases, with 13 bases of the junction left unmatched. The germline CDR1 and CDR2 sequences are GTSNPN and SVGIG (reference sequence). In nucleotides, the CDR3 is TGTGCCTGGAGAACATTCAGGGCAGGGGGCTCCGAGCAGTACTTC. As protein: CAWRTFRAGGSEQYF.

The chain joins TRBV20-1 to TRBJ1-5; maybe TRBD1 (5 bases). This CDR3 contains 15 residues. Germline V gives CDR1 DFQATT, CDR2 SNEGSKA (reference sequence). V was clipped by 3 bases and J by 3 bases, with 15 bases between them. Written as DNA, the CDR3 is TGCAGTGCTAGGGAGGGACGGCAAGTCAATCAGCCCCAGCATTTT. It yields the protein CSAREGRQVNQPQHF.

This clonotype was recorded only once. CDR3 sequence (DNA): TGTGCCAGCAGCCAGCGGCTGGGACAGGCCAACTATGGCTACACCTTC. This gives the protein CASSQRLGQANYGYTF. J is TRBJ1-2 and V is TRBV7-2; 8 nucleotides line up with TRBD1. After removal of 5 bases from V and 2 bases from J, the junction contained 10 bases not matched to a gene. Germline loops: CDR1 SGHTA, CDR2 FQGNSA. CDR3 size: 16 residues.

The J gene is TRBJ2-7, the V gene TRBV11-1; 12 bases align to TRBD2. Germline values: CDR1 SGHAT, CDR2 FQDESV (reference sequence). The CDR3 extends over 17 amino acids. The V gene end was trimmed by 5 bases and the J gene end by 4 bases; junction bases not matched to a gene: 12. CDR3 amino acids: CASSRTSGTNLAYEQYF. CDR3 sequence (DNA): TGTGCCAGCAGCCGGACTAGCGGGACAAATTTAGCTTACGAGCAGTACTTC.

The V and J genes are TRBV9 and TRBJ2-5; 9 positions agree with TRBD2. The CDR3 is 15 residues long. Trimming at V came to 4 bases and at J to 4 bases, leaving 8 bases not matched to a gene. CDR1 SGDLS and CDR2 YYNGEE come from the germline V gene. Here the CDR3 reads CASSQGGGAGETQYF. CDR3 sequence (DNA): TGTGCCAGCAGCCAGGGCGGGGGGGCCGGAGAGACCCAGTACTTC. The variable domain in full, with the rest retrieved from reference TRBV9 and TRBJ2-5, is DSGVTQTPKHLITATGQRVTLRCSPRSGDLSVYWYQQSLDQGLQFLIQYYNGEERAKGNILERFSAQQFPDLHSELNLSSLELGDSALYFCASSQGGGAGETQYFGPGTRLLVL.

For the CDR3, the DNA is TGTGCCCTCCACGTTAGGTCTTTCGGTTATGCCGGGGAGCTGTTTTTT. As protein: CALHVRSFGYAGELFF. The genes are TRBV30 and TRBJ2-2, with unresolved D. Looked up from germline, CDR1 is GTSNPN and CDR2 is SVGIG (reference sequence). The CDR3 has 16 residues. With 8 bases removed from V and 6 bases from J, the gap between germline ends came to 25 bases. The complete variable domain, with remaining parts taken from reference TRBV30 and TRBJ2-2, reads SQTIHQWPATLVQPVGSPLSLECTVEGTSNPNLYWYRQAAGRGLQLLFYSVGIGQISSEVPQNLSASRPQDRQFILSSKKLLLSDSGFYLCALHVRSFGYAGELFFGEGSRLTVL.